This T cell receptor (beta chain) originates from a study of T-cell reconstitution after alpha-beta-depleted transplantation in children listed by TCRdb under 2016. Background for the entire study: T-cell immune reconstitution after TCRalphabeta/CD19-depleted allogeneic hematopoietic cell transplantation in children was quantitatively tracked in the study by means of TCR repertoire profiling. Paper-wide results and their limitations: Over subsequent months, a decline in hyperexpanded clone frequencies was noted, and after one year, T-cell counts and TCRbeta diversity were mostly ascribed to newly produced T cells. In some patients, high TCRbeta diversity at day 60 was attributed to recipient T cells and intrathymic progenitors that had survived conditioning. Apparently early alphabetaT-cell count recovery about two months after transplant reportedly relied on only several hundred rapidly expanded clones derived from non-depleted graft cells.

This clonotype has just a few counts. The clone's antigen remains unknown. No much larger clone exists at a distance of one base, and base qualities are not known. The germline V gene (reference sequence) gives CDR1 as DFQATT and CDR2 as SNEGSKA. Inclusive of the bounding cysteine and phenylalanine, the CDR3 is 11 residues long. Of all the DNA, just the CDR3 is kept, 33 bases in frame from base 1. V is pared back by 5 bases and J by 3 bases, with 5 bases lying between the germline termini. The sample's treatment or condition label, in plain terms: allogeneic hematopoietic cell transplantation with graft depleted of TCRalphabeta T cells and CD19 B cells. The transplant recipients were children given TCRalphabeta/CD19-depleted allogeneic hematopoietic cell grafts. Libraries were made using PCR. Reads for this sample came from an Illumina HiSeq 2500. TCR libraries were prepared with molecular barcoding, using unique molecular identifiers to normalize TCRbeta repertoire quantification. The public reads were reanalyzed by TCRdb: fastp trimming at Q25, MiXCR alignment, in-frame beta chains only. Each record represents a unique CDR3 protein, reported with the most common genes and DNA among its rows. The sample yields about 980,000 distinct CDR3 sequences; about 29% were counted once. The ten largest clones represent over 25% of the sample.

The source material was PBMCs, mostly from graft donor cells, sampled 360 days after TCRalphabeta/CD19-depleted stem cell transplant. Recombination joined TRBV20-1 with TRBJ2-1; the D gene cannot be resolved reliably. This TCR was sampled from a boy under two years old who had a stem cell transplant for SCID, so the T cells may come from the graft donor. The DNA is TGCAGTGCTCTATACTACAATGAGCAGTTCTTC. Its protein is CSALYYNEQFF.